This entry lists 20 T cell receptor beta chains sequenced from one sample in a study of regulatory T cells in long-lasting Graves disease. Construction of TCR beta libraries relied on iRepertoire HTBI primers and on Arm-PCR targeting CDR3 regions. TCRdb reprocessed the multiplex PCR reads with MiXCR, giving one entry per CDR3 protein. The table lists 400,000 to 600,000 distinct CDR3 sequences, roughly 21% of them singletons. The time point here: persistent/refractory GD, antithyroid drugs over 5 years with positive TRAb. Isolated PBMC RNA provided the starting material for the TCR library. The sequencing used peripheral blood mononuclear cells (PBMCs), collected when the disease was refractory, from a patient treated with antithyroid drugs. The receptors were gathered from a female donor with Graves disease.

This clonotype was seen only a few times. The V call is TRBV29-1, the J call TRBJ2-1, with 7 bases that match TRBD2. This CDR3 has 12 amino acids. With V trimmed by 7 bases and J by 8 bases, 8 bases remained unmatched. The germline gives CDR1 SQVTM, CDR2 ANQGSEA. In DNA form, the CDR3 reads TGCAGCGGGGAGGGTGTGAGCGATGAGCAGTTCTTC. Its protein is CSGEGVSDEQFF.

This clonotype was detected only a few times. For the CDR3, the DNA is TGTGCCAGCAGCCTAGGGACCCACTACAATGAGCAGTTCTTC. This encodes CASSLGTHYNEQFF. V gene TRBV7-2 combines with J gene TRBJ2-1; D may match TRBD1 or TRBD2 (5 bases each). V lost 5 bases and J lost 3, with 11 bases in between. CDR3 length: 14 amino acids. Germline loops: CDR1 SGHTA, CDR2 FQGNSA.

The chain is built from TRBV20-1 and TRBJ1-1; the match to TRBD1 covers 7 bases. CDR3 length equals 14 residues. V shed 3 bases and J 1 base; nucleotides not matched to a gene: 5. Germline V gene sequence: CDR1 DFQATT, CDR2 SNEGSKA (reference sequence). CDR3 region: CSARATGENTEAFF. CDR3 coding DNA: TGCAGTGCTAGGGCTACAGGGGAGAACACTGAAGCTTTCTTT.

Comment on this clonotype: A read error is possible here, since a much larger clone lies one base away. V and J are TRBV6-1 and TRBJ2-7, with D perhaps matching TRBD2 (6 bases). This CDR3 is built from 15 residues. Trimming cost V 8 bases and J 2 bases, with 19 bases left between them. Germline V gene sequence: CDR1 MNHNS, CDR2 SASEGT. In nucleotides, the CDR3 is TGTGCCAGCGGGACTCCGGGACGGACCACCTACGAGCAGTACTTC. It is translated as CASGTPGRTTYEQYF.

V gene TRBV19 combines with J gene TRBJ1-5, with a possible D match to TRBD1 (5 bases). This CDR3 contains 14 residues. V was trimmed by 5 bases and J by 7 bases, leaving 15 bases between them. Germline V gene lookup returns CDR1 LNHDA and CDR2 SQIVND (reference sequence). The CDR3 sequence is CASSPPGRGQPQHF. The CDR3 DNA follows: TGTGCCAGTAGTCCCCCAGGAAGGGGACAGCCCCAGCATTTT.

This clonotype was seen only a few times. The chain carries TRBV27 and TRBJ2-5; D gene uncertain. CDR1 MNHEY and CDR2 SMNVEV come from the germline V gene (reference sequence). Trimming removed 6 bases from V and 1 base from J, with 12 bases in between. This CDR3 is 14 amino acids long. The CDR3 loop reads CASSTLVAQETQYF. CDR3 DNA sequence: TGTGCCAGCAGCACCCTAGTTGCCCAAGAGACCCAGTACTTC.

The chain couples TRBV16 to TRBJ2-1, with 8 bases identical to TRBD1. The trim removed 2 bases at V and 6 bases at J, leaving 9 bases unmatched. This CDR3 comprises 16 residues. Germline CDR1 is KGHSY and CDR2 is FQNENV. CDR3 sequence (DNA): TGTGCCAGCAGCCAAGAAGGGACAGGTAGGGTCAATGAGCAGTTCTTC. Translated: CASSQEGTGRVNEQFF.

This clonotype was counted at least ten times. The chain combines TRBV27 with TRBJ1-1, with D possibly being TRBD1 (6 bases). Trimming shortened V by 4 bases and J by 4 bases, and 22 bases separated the two germline ends. Germline V gene sequence: CDR1 MNHEY, CDR2 SMNVEV (reference sequence). This CDR3 spans 17 amino acids. CDR3: CASSSPIRGGPSTEAFF. As DNA, the CDR3 is TGTGCCAGCAGTTCCCCCATTAGGGGGGGCCCCAGCACTGAAGCTTTCTTT.

The table lists this clonotype with a count of one. This chain joins TRBV5-6 and TRBJ1-2; a possible D gene is TRBD1 (5 bases). The germline CDR1 and CDR2 sequences are SGHDT and YYEEEE. Trimming left V 4 bases short and J 8 bases short, with 15 bases between. The CDR3 runs to 13 residues. The CDR3 DNA reads as TGTGCCAGCAGCCCGGGACGCAGTTTCGGCTACACCTTC. Encoded protein: CASSPGRSFGYTF. The full variable domain, with the rest looked up from reference TRBV5-6 and TRBJ1-2, is DAGVTQSPTHLIKTRGQQVTLRCSPKSGHDTVSWYQQALGQGPQFIFQYYEEEERQRGNFPDRFSGHQFPNYSSELNVNALLLGDSALYLCASSPGRSFGYTFGSGTRLTVV.

The gene calls are TRBV20-1 and TRBJ1-6; D might be TRBD1 (5 bases). CDR1 DFQATT and CDR2 SNEGSKA come from the germline V gene (reference sequence). This CDR3 contains 16 residues. V lost 1 base and J lost 10, with 20 bases in between. CDR3 region: CSARVSVLGEGSPLHF. In DNA form, the CDR3 reads TGCAGTGCTAGAGTATCGGTCTTGGGGGAAGGATCACCCCTCCACTTT.

The rearrangement joins TRBV4-1 to TRBJ2-4, with D tentatively TRBD2 (6 bases). Trimming shortened V by 2 bases and J by 2 bases, and 13 bases separated the two germline ends. In germline, CDR1 is MGHRA, CDR2 YSYEKL. The CDR3 totals 16 residues. CDR3 amino acids: CASSQPVAGSKNIQYF. The CDR3 DNA reads as TGCGCCAGCAGCCAACCGGTTGCGGGATCCAAAAACATTCAGTACTTC.

In this sample, this clonotype turned up a few times. This chain connects TRBV20-1 to TRBJ2-2; 7 bases agree with TRBD2. The V and J ends lost 6 bases and 6 bases, in that order; junction bases with no gene match: 13. CDR1 DFQATT and CDR2 SNEGSKA come from the germline V gene (reference sequence). The CDR3 is 15 amino acids. Written as DNA, the CDR3 is TGCAGTGCCTCTGGCGACGGGAGGCCCCCCGGGGAGCTGTTTTTT. This encodes CSASGDGRPPGELFF.

This clonotype was counted at least ten times. The genes are TRBV29-1 and TRBJ2-5; 7 bases align to TRBD2. There are 14 residues in the CDR3. V lost 3 bases to trimming and J lost 4 bases; unmatched junction nucleotides: 8. Germline-derived CDR1 and CDR2 are SQVTM and ANQGSEA. The CDR3 DNA reads as TGCAGCGTTGACCCCGGGACTATGATAGAGACCCAGTACTTC. This translates into CSVDPGTMIETQYF.

This clonotype was seen at least ten times. CDR3 nucleotides: TGTGCCAGCAGTCCTCAGACAGCCCTCGGGTATGGCTACACCTTC. Translated, it gives CASSPQTALGYGYTF. This chain uses TRBV6-1 with TRBJ1-2, with D possibly matching TRBD1 (5 bases). The CDR3 runs 15 residues. CDR1 is MNHNS and CDR2 is SASEGT in the germline V gene. The V end was cut by 5 bases, the J end by 5 bases, with 18 bases between.

As regards this clonotype: Being one base from a much bigger clone, this may be a read error. The chain combines TRBV27 with TRBJ1-6, with D unresolved. CDR1 is MNHEY, CDR2 SMNVEV, per germline (reference sequence). V lost 4 bases and J 12 bases, leaving 16 bases between the germline ends. This CDR3 region has 14 residues. The DNA of the CDR3 is TGTGCCAGCAGTTCTCATGTCAGTACCTTACCCCTCCACTTT. It translates to CASSSHVSTLPLHF.

The table lists this clonotype with a few counts. The chain recombines TRBV9 with TRBJ2-7; D is perhaps TRBD1 (5 bases). The V gene's germline CDR1 is SGDLS and CDR2 YYNGEE. This CDR3 has 13 residues. V was cut by 0 bases and J by 6 bases, with 10 bases left in between. CDR3 protein: CASSVAGIGEQYF. CDR3 DNA: TGTGCCAGCAGCGTAGCAGGGATCGGCGAGCAGTACTTC.

The chain combines TRBV20-1 with TRBJ1-1; D is possibly TRBD1 (5 bases). Per germline, CDR1 DFQATT and CDR2 SNEGSKA (reference sequence). V dropped 3 bases and J dropped 7 bases, with 12 bases sitting between them. This CDR3 region has 12 residues. The CDR3 protein is CSASGAGYEAFF. In DNA form, the CDR3 reads TGCAGTGCTAGTGGGGCCGGGTATGAAGCTTTCTTT.

This clonotype was detected once. A read error may be the cause here, since a much bigger clone is one base away. This rearrangement joins TRBV6-1 to TRBJ1-5; D is ambiguous. Germline CDR1 is MNHNS and CDR2 is SASEGT. CDR3 size: 13 residues. CDR3 sequence reads: CASSAGSNQPQRF. The DNA of the CDR3 is TGTGCCAGCAGTGCCGGCTCCAATCAGCCCCAGCGTTTT.

This clonotype has only a few counts. The chain joins TRBV5-8 to TRBJ2-7, with a weak D call TRBD1 (5 bases). The CDR3 has 14 residues. Germline loops: CDR1 SGHTS, CDR2 YDEGEE. Trimming left V 1 base short and J 4 bases short, with 12 bases between. The CDR3 here is CASSLLDTTYEQYF. CDR3 DNA sequence: TGTGCCAGCAGCTTGCTGGACACTACGTACGAGCAGTACTTC.

This clonotype was counted ten times or more. The rearrangement links TRBV20-1 to TRBJ2-5, with 8 bases identical to TRBD1. The CDR3 covers 16 residues. J lost 1 base, V lost 3 bases, and 10 bases had no gene match. CDR1 is DFQATT and CDR2 is SNEGSKA in the germline V gene (reference sequence). The DNA for the CDR3 is TGCAGTGCTAGTGCATTGGGGACAGGCCTCCAAGAGACCCAGTACTTC. Translating gives CSASALGTGLQETQYF.